This TCR beta chain originates from a study of blood T cell repertoires in COVID-19. About the research overall: Acute-phase and convalescent COVID-19 samples originated in the United States, Italy and Spain. PBMCs, B-cell-depleted T cells, or T cells were the source of the cDNA or gDNA that made up the material.

V lost 4 bases to trimming and J lost 4 bases, with 15 bases between them. The germline CDR1 and CDR2 sequences are SGDLS and YYNGEE. The CDR3 consists of 15 residues. Per the original methods: Cell counts per sample came from amplifying reference gene primers. Assay used: immunoSEQ multiplex PCR; TCRdb lists only in-frame clones, some missing. Clone size and V and J calls were adopted from that table, with D and trimming inferred from the DNA. Found here are about 100,000 clones, about 85% of them singletons; the top ten hold about an eighth. The J gene is TRBJ2-1, the V gene TRBV9, with D possibly matching TRBD1 (6 bases). The source material was peripheral blood. The sequence was obtained from a man aged 45 to 65 with active or convalescent COVID-19. The CDR3 region has the DNA TGTGCCAGCAGCCCCCTAAGGGACACGTACAATGAGCAGTTCTTC. Residues: CASSPLRDTYNEQFF.